These T cell receptor beta chains were read from a single sample in a study of blood T cell repertoires in COVID-19. Libraries were prepared by immunoSEQ multiplex PCR; TCRdb keeps only in-frame clonotypes and omits some of them. Among about 300,000 clones, 85% to 90% were seen once, and the ten largest hold 4% to 5.5%. Material for sequencing was PBMCs or T cells enriched from blood (not recorded which). Source of these receptors: a woman aged 18-29 years with acute COVID-19. Each CDR3 is given with its conserved first and last residue. D genes are given only for firm matches. Some rows mark clone size as missing; the rest say once, few, many or name a class of expanded clone.

abundance: -; d_gene: TRBD1; v_gene: TRBV24-1; j_gene: TRBJ1-2; CDR3aa: CATRGTGRSGYTF; CDR3nt: TGTGCCACCAGGGGGACAGGGAGAAGTGGCTACACCTTC
abundance: -; d_gene: TRBD2; v_gene: TRBV7-3; j_gene: TRBJ2-1; CDR3aa: CASSLIAGARSRNEQFF; CDR3nt: TGTGCCAGCAGCTTAATAGCGGGAGCCAGGAGTCGCAATGAGCAGTTCTTC
abundance: -; d_gene: -; v_gene: TRBV6-5; j_gene: TRBJ1-2; CDR3aa: CASSSDRSSFSYGYTF; CDR3nt: TGTGCCAGCAGTTCAGACAGGTCCTCGTTTTCTTATGGCTACACCTTC
abundance: -; d_gene: TRBD2; v_gene: TRBV11-3; j_gene: TRBJ2-3; CDR3aa: CASSFVTGGGTDTQYF; CDR3nt: TGTGCCAGCAGCTTCGTAACGGGAGGAGGGACAGATACGCAGTATTTT
abundance: -; d_gene: TRBD1; v_gene: TRBV19; j_gene: TRBJ1-2; CDR3aa: CASSARQGRNYGYTF; CDR3nt: TGTGCCAGTAGTGCCAGACAGGGCCGGAACTATGGCTACACCTTC
abundance: -; d_gene: -; v_gene: TRBV12-3/TRBV12-4; j_gene: TRBJ2-1; CDR3aa: CASSSNSPNEQFF; CDR3nt: TGTGCCAGCAGTTCGAACAGCCCAAATGAGCAGTTCTTC
abundance: -; d_gene: -; v_gene: TRBV28; j_gene: TRBJ2-3; CDR3aa: CASTTLEDTQYF; CDR3nt: TGTGCCAGCACCACCCTCGAGGATACGCAGTATTTT
abundance: -; d_gene: -; v_gene: TRBV9; j_gene: TRBJ2-7; CDR3aa: CASSLTVQSSYEQYF; CDR3nt: TGTGCCAGCAGCCTGACAGTTCAGAGCTCCTACGAGCAGTACTTC
abundance: -; d_gene: TRBD2; v_gene: TRBV10-1; j_gene: TRBJ2-1; CDR3aa: CASSESVSGRHLKWNEQFF; CDR3nt: TGCGCCAGCAGTGAGTCGGTTAGCGGGAGACACCTTAAGTGGAATGAGCAGTTCTTC
abundance: -; d_gene: -; v_gene: TRBV28; j_gene: TRBJ2-5; CDR3aa: CASSSTRIKQWQETQYF; CDR3nt: TGTGCCAGCAGTTCGACCCGAATAAAACAGTGGCAAGAGACCCAGTACTTC
abundance: -; d_gene: -; v_gene: TRBV14; j_gene: TRBJ2-2; CDR3aa: CANSRTLEGELFF; CDR3nt: TGTGCCAACAGCCGCACCCTAGAAGGGGAGCTGTTTTTT
abundance: -; d_gene: -; v_gene: TRBV7-9; j_gene: TRBJ1-6; CDR3aa: CASSLVGEASALHF; CDR3nt: TGTGCCAGCAGCTTAGTCGGGGAAGCCTCAGCCCTCCACTTT
abundance: -; d_gene: -; v_gene: TRBV19; j_gene: TRBJ2-5; CDR3aa: CASSIVPSEGLHF; CDR3nt: TGTGCCAGTAGTATAGTACCTAGTGAGGGACTCCACTTC
abundance: -; d_gene: -; v_gene: TRBV6-6; j_gene: TRBJ2-2; CDR3aa: CASWTTMNTGELFF; CDR3nt: TGTGCCTCCTGGACAACAATGAACACCGGGGAGCTGTTTTTT
abundance: once; d_gene: -; v_gene: TRBV7-2; j_gene: TRBJ1-2; CDR3aa: CASSLDSNYGYTF; CDR3nt: TGTGCCAGCAGCTTAGACAGTAACTATGGCTACACCTTC
abundance: -; d_gene: -; v_gene: TRBV12-3/TRBV12-4; j_gene: TRBJ1-1; CDR3aa: CASRPQGDAEAFF; CDR3nt: TGTGCCAGCAGACCACAGGGAGACGCTGAAGCTTTCTTT
abundance: -; d_gene: -; v_gene: TRBV7-2; j_gene: TRBJ1-1; CDR3aa: CASSLRGSTNTEAFF; CDR3nt: TGTGCCAGCAGCTTACGGGGGTCAACGAACACTGAAGCTTTCTTT
abundance: -; d_gene: -; v_gene: TRBV27; j_gene: TRBJ1-1; CDR3aa: CASSLSPRTEAFF; CDR3nt: TGTGCCAGCAGTTTATCCCCGAGAACTGAAGCTTTCTTT
abundance: -; d_gene: -; v_gene: TRBV3-1/TRBV3-2; j_gene: TRBJ2-3; CDR3aa: CASSQAATGTDTQYF; CDR3nt: TGTGCCAGCAGCCAAGCTGCGACTGGCACAGATACGCAGTATTTT
abundance: -; d_gene: -; v_gene: TRBV6-5; j_gene: TRBJ1-4; CDR3aa: CASSLDSLPSKLFF; CDR3nt: TGTGCCAGCAGCCTTGACAGCCTACCTTCGAAACTGTTTTTT
abundance: -; d_gene: TRBD1; v_gene: TRBV28; j_gene: TRBJ1-3; CDR3aa: CASVWGTGRSGNTIYF; CDR3nt: TGTGCCAGTGTTTGGGGGACAGGGAGGTCTGGAAACACCATATATTTT
abundance: -; d_gene: -; v_gene: TRBV6-5; j_gene: TRBJ1-2; CDR3aa: CASSSGGNYGYTF; CDR3nt: TGTGCCAGCAGTAGCGGGGGGAACTATGGCTACACCTTC
abundance: -; d_gene: TRBD2; v_gene: TRBV7-9; j_gene: TRBJ2-5; CDR3aa: CASSLGDSGTETQYF; CDR3nt: TGTGCCAGCAGCTTAGGAGATAGCGGGACAGAGACCCAGTACTTC